The source of this T cell receptor beta chain is a study of lymphopenia after photon versus proton radiotherapy. Study-level points and caveats: After lymphocyte nadir, photon-treated repertoires showed oligoclonal expansion, especially CD8+ Temra.

V lost 7 bases, J lost 0 bases, and 12 bases lay in between. The CDR3 contains 13 residues. Germline values: CDR1 SQVTM, CDR2 ANQGSEA. Regarding this clone: Its cognate antigen is unknown.

Assay used: immunoSEQ multiplex PCR; TCRdb lists only in-frame clones, some missing. The profile shows about 24,000 clones, over 65% of them singletons. The sequences come from peripheral blood, collected from a patient treated with photon-based radiotherapy. The chain uses TRBV29-1 and TRBJ1-1; D call uncertain. The sequence derives from a man aged 35-49 years with gastric cancer. CDR3 sequence reads: CSAARELNTEAFF. CDR3 coding DNA: TGCAGCGCCGCAAGAGAGTTGAACACTGAAGCTTTCTTT.